This T cell receptor beta chain was recorded in a study of early T cells in non-severe SARS-CoV-2 infection. In the study overall: With bulk RNA from unsorted whole blood as input, sequencing yielded unpaired chains. Findings of the study overall: Comparison of clonotypes with VDJdb favored anti-spike CD8 responses while missing private and CD4 specificities.

In its sample, this clonotype was seen many times. Its antigen is unidentified. Individual cDNA molecules were tagged with unique molecular identifiers. TCRdb itself ran the 5' RACE reads through MiXCR, one entry per CDR3 protein. The table includes tens of thousands of distinct CDR3 sequences, about 19% detected once. The CDR3 sequence is 15 residues long. V was shortened by 0 bases and J by 0 bases, with 9 bases between the two germline ends. Germline V CDR1 and CDR2: SGHRS, YFSETQ. The TCR sequence derives from an adult who was a healthcare worker with PCR-confirmed SARS-CoV-2 infection or an uninfected control (not recorded which). Sequencing used whole blood, obtained at baseline. The rearrangement links TRBV5-1 to TRBJ1-1, with D unclear. CDR3 in DNA: TGCGCCAGCAGCTTGGTGGGCACCTTGAACACTGAAGCTTTCTTT. The encoded protein is CASSLVGTLNTEAFF.